These 21 T cell receptor beta chains were sequenced from one sample in a study of CD4 T cells in relation to SARS-CoV-2 and coronaviruses. Produced via immunoSEQ multiplex PCR; TCRdb's table is partial and in-frame only. The sample has around 20,000 clones; 68% are singletons. CD4+ T cells from unexposed donors were obtained before the COVID-19 pandemic (2011-2018). The cells were cultured for 10 days before CD4+ T cells were isolated. Antigen specificity for these receptors is unknown. The material sequenced was CD4+ T cells from PBMCs, cultured in vitro. Source of these receptors: a human donor in good health.

The rearrangement uses TRBV2 and TRBJ2-3, with 15 bases that match TRBD2. Germline CDR1 and CDR2: SNHLY and FYNNEI. CDR3 length equals 17 residues. With V trimmed by 6 bases and J by 3 bases, 7 bases remained unmatched. In DNA form, the CDR3 reads TGTGCCAGCAGACCAGGACTAGCGGGGGGGTGGACAGATACGCAGTATTTT. This encodes CASRPGLAGGWTDTQYF.

In its sample, this clone was seen a few times. V gene TRBV14 combines with J gene TRBJ1-3; D gene unclear. The CDR3 sequence is 18 residues long. Trimming stripped 3 bases from V and 0 bases from J, with 18 bases between. The germline V gene encodes CDR1 SGHDN and CDR2 FVKESK. The CDR3 DNA follows: TGTGCCAGCAGCCACTTACCACAGTCTTCGACCTCTGGAAACACCATATATTTT. Translation gives CASSHLPQSSTSGNTIYF.

This clone has a handful of counts. This chain uses TRBV2 with TRBJ1-2; 7 nucleotides line up with TRBD1. The J segment lost 3 bases and the V segment lost 4 bases, leaving 11 bases of the junction unmatched. The CDR3 has 16 amino acids. In germline, CDR1 is SNHLY, CDR2 FYNNEI. The CDR3 DNA is TGTGCCAGCAGTGCGTTTCTCAGGGGGTTGTACTATGGCTACACCTTC. Its protein product is CASSAFLRGLYYGYTF.

This sequence joins TRBV6-2 or TRBV6-3 and TRBJ1-6; a possible D gene is TRBD1 (6 bases). This CDR3 spans 15 amino acids. Germline loops: CDR1 MNHEY, CDR2 SVGEGT. V was trimmed by 2 bases and J by 7 bases, leaving 12 bases between them. The DNA of the CDR3 is TGTGCCAGCAGTTACGGACAGAGGGGGAATTCACCCCTCCACTTT. Its protein product is CASSYGQRGNSPLHF.

The chain has TRBV5-4 and TRBJ1-2; D remains ambiguous. Germline V CDR1 and CDR2: SGHNT, YYREEE (reference sequence). V was pared by 4 bases and J by 7 bases, with 14 bases between. The CDR3 extends over 13 amino acids. The CDR3 region is CASSPWQESGYTF. The CDR3 DNA is TGTGCCAGCAGCCCCTGGCAGGAGTCTGGCTACACCTTC. The whole variable domain, filled in from reference TRBV5-4 and TRBJ1-2, reads ETGVTQSPTHLIKTRGQQVTLRCSSQSGHNTVSWYQQALGQGPQFIFQYYREEENGRGNFPPRFSGLQFPNYSSELNVNALELDDSALYLCASSPWQESGYTFGSGTRLTVV.

This chain connects TRBV9 to TRBJ2-7; 9 bases are shared with TRBD1. This CDR3 is built from 15 residues. CDR1 is SGDLS, CDR2 YYNGEE, per germline. Unmatched junction bases numbered 8, after V lost 4 bases and J lost 3 bases. CDR3 DNA: TGTGCCAGCAGCAGAGCCGGGACAGGGTTCTACGAGCAGTACTTC. Translation: CASSRAGTGFYEQYF.

The V call is TRBV7-2, the J call TRBJ2-5; 9 positions agree with TRBD2. The germline V gene encodes CDR1 SGHTA and CDR2 FQGNSA. The V segment lost 6 bases and the J segment 6 bases; nucleotides outside the gene matches: 8. The CDR3 length is 14 residues. CDR3 loop: CASRRGGAEKTQYF. CDR3 sequence (DNA): TGTGCCAGCAGGCGCGGGGGGGCGGAAAAGACCCAGTACTTC.

The V gene is TRBV7-9, the J gene TRBJ2-3; unclear D gene. CDR3 length equals 13 residues. The V gene lost 5 bases and the J gene lost 2 bases, with 8 bases spanning the gap. Germline CDR1 SEHNR, CDR2 FQNEAQ (reference sequence). The CDR3 loop reads CASSPPPTDTQYF. In DNA, the CDR3 is TGTGCCAGCAGCCCTCCCCCCACAGATACGCAGTATTTT.

This chain joins TRBV18 and TRBJ2-7; D call uncertain. Germline lookup yields CDR1 KGHSH and CDR2 LQKENI. The germline V and J ends were trimmed by 3 bases and 4 bases, with 13 bases remaining between them. The length of the CDR3 is 14 residues. CDR3 sequence reads: CASSPSPGGYEQYF. CDR3 in DNA: TGTGCCAGCTCACCGTCCCCCGGTGGTTACGAGCAGTACTTC.

The chain recombines TRBV6-2 or TRBV6-3 with TRBJ2-3, with 11 nucleotides matching TRBD2. The germline gives CDR1 MNHEY, CDR2 SVGEGT. V gave up 6 bases and J gave up 5 bases; unmatched junction bases: 16. CDR3 length: 18 amino acids. The chain's CDR3 is CASSLRPWLAGGKDTQYF. The DNA for the CDR3 is TGTGCCAGCAGCCTAAGGCCCTGGCTAGCGGGGGGCAAAGATACGCAGTATTTT.

V is TRBV5-8 and J is TRBJ2-5; 8 bases align to TRBD1. The CDR3 totals 14 residues. V shed 5 bases, J shed 5 bases, and the junction held 8 bases outside the gene matches. Germline lookup yields CDR1 SGHTS and CDR2 YDEGEE. The CDR3 sequence: CASSSGQVVETQYF. The CDR3 coding sequence is TGTGCCAGCAGTTCGGGACAGGTAGTGGAGACCCAGTACTTC. Combining the CDR3 with reference TRBV5-8 and TRBJ2-5 gives the whole variable domain EAGVTQSPTHLIKTRGQQATLRCSPISGHTSVYWYQQALGLGLQFLLWYDEGEERNRGNFPPRFSGRQFPNYSSELNVNALELEDSALYLCASSSGQVVETQYFGPGTRLLVL.

This clone occurred a few times. The chain combines TRBV12-3 or TRBV12-4 with TRBJ1-6, with a weak D call TRBD1 (5 bases). V lost 5 bases and J lost 8, with 10 bases in between. This CDR3 region has 13 residues. The CDR3 nucleotides are TGTGCCAGCAGTCTTATGGGGGATTCACCCCTCCACTTT. It specifies CASSLMGDSPLHF.

The chain uses TRBV10-2 and TRBJ2-5; 7 bases map to TRBD1. This CDR3 is 14 amino acids long. The V segment lost 3 bases and the J segment 4 bases; nucleotides outside the gene matches: 5. The V gene's germline CDR1 is WSHSY and CDR2 SAAADI. In DNA form, the CDR3 reads TGCGCCAGCAGTGACTCTAACAGGGGAGAGACCCAGTACTTC. The encoded protein is CASSDSNRGETQYF.

The chain has TRBV4-1 and TRBJ2-1; possibly TRBD1 or TRBD2 for D (5 bases each). This CDR3 spans 15 amino acids. The germline V gene has CDR1 MGHRA and CDR2 YSYEKL. The V end lost 5 bases, the J end lost 6 bases, and 17 bases lay between the germline ends. CDR3 DNA: TGCGCCAGCAGCTCCTTGGGCGAGGGGCTCAATGAGCAGTTCTTC. Translation: CASSSLGEGLNEQFF.

This clone appeared once. V and J are TRBV5-1 and TRBJ2-3; 8 nucleotides align to TRBD2. The CDR3 sequence is 16 residues long. V shed 0 bases, J shed 5 bases, and the junction held 8 bases outside the gene matches. The germline V gene has CDR1 SGHRS and CDR2 YFSETQ. The chain's CDR3 is CASSLVRAGEGDTQYF. In DNA form, the CDR3 reads TGCGCCAGCAGCTTGGTCAGAGCGGGGGAAGGAGATACGCAGTATTTT.

The sample holds one count of this clone. CDR3 loop: CASRKDRTSGSGEQFF. Here the CDR3 DNA reads TGTGCCAGCAGGAAGGATCGGACTAGCGGGAGTGGTGAGCAGTTCTTC. The V call is TRBV27, the J call TRBJ2-1; 13 nucleotides agree with TRBD2. With 6 bases clipped from V and 9 bases from J, the junction kept 11 bases outside the gene matches. There are 16 residues in the CDR3. Per germline, CDR1 MNHEY and CDR2 SMNVEV (reference sequence).

V gene TRBV5-1 combines with J gene TRBJ1-1; 7 nucleotides agree with TRBD1. Germline CDR1 is SGHRS and CDR2 is YFSETQ. V shed 0 bases, J shed 0 bases, and the junction held 5 bases outside the gene matches. The CDR3 extends over 16 amino acids. The DNA of the CDR3 is TGCGCCAGCAGCTTGGTAGGGACAGCCATGAACACTGAAGCTTTCTTT. Protein sequence: CASSLVGTAMNTEAFF.

The chain carries TRBV7-9 and TRBJ2-3; a possible D gene is TRBD1 (6 bases). V was clipped by 1 base and J by 1 base, with 9 bases between them. The CDR3 contains 15 residues. Germline V lookup: CDR1 SEHNR, CDR2 FQNEAQ (reference sequence). DNA for the CDR3: TGTGCCAGCAGCTTAGAGGCAGGGGGCACAGATACGCAGTATTTT. Translation: CASSLEAGGTDTQYF.

This clone was counted a few times. This rearrangement joins TRBV7-2 to TRBJ1-5; TRBD1 matches 8 bases. The CDR3 is 18 amino acids. CDR1 is SGHTA, CDR2 FQGNSA, per germline. V was clipped by 1 base and J by 2 bases; unmatched bases: 10. The CDR3 nucleotides are TGTGCCAGCAGCTTAGGGGCAGGGGGCAGCGGGGGCAATCAGCCCCAGCATTTT. Its translation is CASSLGAGGSGGNQPQHF.

The chain is built from TRBV14 and TRBJ2-1, with D perhaps TRBD2 (6 bases). The germline gives CDR1 SGHDN, CDR2 FVKESK. Trimming left V 3 bases short and J 4 bases short, with 13 bases between. This CDR3 contains 15 residues. CDR3 in DNA: TGTGCCAGCAGCCAGCAACTTGGGAGGTACAATGAGCAGTTCTTC. This gives the protein CASSQQLGRYNEQFF.

The chain couples TRBV5-1 to TRBJ1-4; 10 bases match TRBD1. There are 18 residues in the CDR3. Unmatched junction bases numbered 7, after V lost 2 bases and J lost 0 bases. Per the germline V gene, CDR1 is SGHRS and CDR2 is YFSETQ. The DNA of the CDR3 is TGCGCCAGCAGCTTCCGGGACAGGGGACAAACAACTAATGAAAAACTGTTTTTT. Its protein is CASSFRDRGQTTNEKLFF.